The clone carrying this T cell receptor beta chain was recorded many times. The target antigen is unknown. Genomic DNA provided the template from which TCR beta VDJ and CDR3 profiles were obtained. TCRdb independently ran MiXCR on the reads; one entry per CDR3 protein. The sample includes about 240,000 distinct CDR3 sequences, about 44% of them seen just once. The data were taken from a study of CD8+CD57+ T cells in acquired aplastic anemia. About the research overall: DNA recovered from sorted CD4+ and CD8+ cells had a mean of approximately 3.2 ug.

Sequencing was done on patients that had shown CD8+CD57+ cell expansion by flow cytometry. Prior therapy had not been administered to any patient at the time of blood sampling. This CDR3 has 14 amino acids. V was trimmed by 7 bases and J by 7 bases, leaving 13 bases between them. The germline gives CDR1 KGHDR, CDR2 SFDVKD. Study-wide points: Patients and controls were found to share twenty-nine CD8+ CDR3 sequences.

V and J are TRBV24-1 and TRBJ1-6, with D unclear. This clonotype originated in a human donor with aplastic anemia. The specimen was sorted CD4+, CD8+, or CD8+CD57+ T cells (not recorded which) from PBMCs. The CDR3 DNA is TGTGCCACCAGCTCATTCTTCCTCAATTCACCCCTCCACTTT. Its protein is CATSSFFLNSPLHF.